This record concerns one T cell receptor beta chain sequence. There is no known antigen for this receptor. Per-base quality was not reported, and no clone a single base away is much larger than it. V and J are trimmed by 3 bases and 7 bases, and the gene matches miss 18 bases of the junction. The CDR3 holds 17 amino acids from the cysteine to the phenylalanine. Solely the CDR3 DNA is kept, with 51 bases framed from the first base. Reading the germline V gene gives CDR1 MGHDK and CDR2 SYGVNS. This sample stems from a study of T cell changes during pregnancy in multiple sclerosis (dated by TCRdb to about 2019). The study in broad terms: In women with multiple sclerosis, the researchers looked at how the T cell repertoire shifted as pregnancy progressed.

The receptor library was made with the immunoSEQ multiplex PCR assay. What TCRdb holds here is the immuneACCESS table cut down to in-frame rearrangements. Part of the clones is not present; checked against another copy, under half of the missing clones reflect an unresolved V gene, and the others are unexplained. Counted in this sample were roughly 80,000 clones; 89% of them appeared once. Together, the top ten hold approximately 1.9% of the sample. The input for sequencing was peripheral blood, taken before pregnancy. This TCR was recovered from a female donor with multiple sclerosis, enrolled in a pregnancy study. The chain links TRBV25-1 with TRBJ2-7, with TRBD2 identical over 7 junction bases. The bases are TGTGCCAGCAGTGAGACGTGGGGGGGACCCCGGGCGGCGGAGCAGTACTTC. Translated, it gives CASSETWGGPRAAEQYF.